The entry below describes one T cell receptor (beta chain). Use of 60 Vbeta and 13 Jbeta primers characterized the PCR. The assay was immunoSEQ multiplex PCR, and TCRdb's table has in-frame clones only and misses some. The data contain under 130,000 clones, 12% of them singletons. The data belong to a study of cytomegalovirus exposure and HLA in healthy donors. Germline V lookup: CDR1 SGHRS, CDR2 YFSETQ. The CDR3 has 14 residues. Trimming removed 7 bases from V and 1 base from J; junction bases left unmatched: 1. The receptor was isolated from a man aged 35 to 55 in good health and CMV-seropositive. The rearrangement uses TRBV5-1 and TRBJ2-6, with 8 nucleotides matching TRBD2. The sequenced material came from PBMCs. The CDR3 loop reads CASRGGSGANVLTF. The CDR3 nucleotides are TGCGCCAGCCGGGGGGGGTCTGGGGCCAACGTCCTGACTTTC.